This T cell receptor beta chain originates from a study of PD-1 blockade in classical Hodgkin lymphoma. Overall study findings and caveats: Whereas CD4+ TCR diversity had risen significantly by C4D1, CD8+ TCR diversity had not.

Every patient experienced relapse after autologous stem cell transplantation, and brentuximab vedotin exposure varied. On this clone itself: The antigen remains undetermined.

CDR1 and CDR2 from the germline V gene are SEHNR and FQNEAQ (reference sequence). The CDR3 is 14 amino acids. V dropped 7 bases and J dropped 4 bases, with 16 bases sitting between them. This table comes from immunoSEQ multiplex PCR, and its TCRdb copy is limited to in-frame clones, with some not included. The sample consists of some 62,000 clones, more than 70% of them appearing once. The genes are TRBV7-9 and TRBJ1-1; no clear D gene. The sequence was obtained from a human donor with classical Hodgkin lymphoma. Sample: peripheral blood mononuclear cells (PBMCs), taken at baseline. The CDR3 sequence is CASTIASPATEAFF. The CDR3 nucleotides read TGTGCCAGCACCATTGCCTCTCCAGCCACTGAAGCTTTCTTT.